This section outlines one T cell receptor beta chain sequence together with its context. What it binds is not known. This entry comes from a study of brain T cells in children with intractable seizures. Study results and caveats: Patients' HCMV serostatus was unknown; virus specificity rests on CDR3 similarity alone. Absence of clones before surgery may stem from lower sequencing depth.

The repertoire was sequenced with immunoSEQ multiplex PCR; TCRdb's copy has only in-frame clones and lacks some. The profile shows about 340,000 clones, about 93% of them singletons. CDR1 is LNHDA, CDR2 SQIVND, per germline (reference sequence). V lost 3 bases to trimming and J lost 4 bases, with 6 bases between them. The CDR3 extends over 12 amino acids. Time point: blood from clinic visit 5 months post-surgery; TSC patient then seizure free. The sequenced cases were selected for having the highest brain T cell transcript signatures. Pre-surgery treatment included at least one anti-epileptic drug. This TCR derives from a boy under two years old with tuberous sclerosis and intractable seizures. This chain connects TRBV19 to TRBJ1-2; no reliable D call. Material: peripheral blood, obtained 4 to 5 months after surgery. CDR3 coding DNA: TGTGCCAGTAGTATTGGACCCTATGGCTACACCTTC. The encoded protein is CASSIGPYGYTF.